The T cell receptor beta chain under discussion was sequenced for a study of shared clonotypes between healthy human individuals (dated by TCRdb to about 2020). About the study as a whole: A couple of women and three men aged 18 to 49 years were included in the cohort. Per donor, three plates each were used for CD4 naive and CD4 memory, two for CD8 naive, and one for CD8 memory. The study deeply sequenced blood TCR repertoires of five healthy adults to estimate repertoire size and the extent of clonotype sharing between individuals. To increase sequencing depth and limit assay-specific biases, different laboratories used diverse techniques to prepare libraries and sequence TCR repertoires. Between about 0.94 and 8.9 billion PBMCs per donor were obtained by leukapheresis. Results the study describes overall, beyond this receptor: Because the study included only a small number of donors, the genetic and exposure-history diversity represented was limited. Only blood was sampled, and tissue TCR repertoires likely differ from those in blood. Estimated clonotype richness was generally larger for naive than for memory subsets. Compared with non-shared clonotypes, the clonotypes found in all four sorted-subset donors had higher generation probabilities. Based on pairwise subsampling, the degree of clonotype sharing among donors was expected to be affected by sequencing depth. Sharing across a few donors was observed for around 5% of naive CD4, over 3% of naive CD8, roughly 2.3% of memory CD4, and roughly 0.4% of memory CD8 clonotypes. Even with the large sequencing depth, rarefaction of the sorted-subset datasets indicated that sequencing was incomplete.

With respect to this clone: Its antigen has not been determined. The input lacks base qualities; no much larger clone sits a single base away.

Using the deep immunoSEQ assay, TCR CDR3 regions were amplified from genomic DNA by multiplex PCR. Genomic DNA extracted from each cell subset was distributed evenly over all wells of several immunoSEQ 96-well plates, and each plate served as one replicate. For sorted subsets, each replicate PCR was loaded with approximately 0.2 ug genomic DNA, equivalent to 25,000 to 35,000 T cell genomes. The purified libraries were quantified using a Qubit 3.0 fluorometer, sized with a Bioanalyzer 2100, and then quantified again using the KAPA Library Quantification kit. A separate single-read 150-cycle Illumina NextSeq 550 flow cell was used to sequence each immunoSEQ 96-well plate. For the original study's pipeline: Because the immunoSEQ output included only junctional sequences and no quality scores, the filtering could not be the same as the filtering used for full-length reads. Sequences were annotated with PyIR, a Python wrapper for IgBLAST v1.9, and V/J genes and CDR3 were assigned using IMGT germline references. Reads with weak V/J assignments (E-value above 1e-6), missing CDR3, stop codons, out-of-frame junctions, or ambiguous translated residues were removed. V3J clonotypes were defined by identical inferred V gene, J gene, and CDR3 amino acid sequence. The percentage overlap between two repertoires was calculated by dividing the number of shared unique clonotypes by the size of the smaller repertoire. Richness of each repertoire was evaluated using RTK rarefaction, the Chao1 estimator, and Recon v2.1 estimates of unobserved clonotypes. For all TCRbeta clonotypes obtained by the gDNA method from a few donors, generation probabilities were computed with OLGA. This immuneACCESS table, as held by TCRdb, lists in-frame sequences with V and J called but not all clones. Of the missing ones, under half trace to an unresolved V gene in checked studies; the others have no known cause. V and J calls plus clone size are reproduced from that table; the DNA served to infer D and trimming. The table for this sample lists about 1.1 million clones; around 78% of them were counted only once. The ten largest clones represent about 0.52% of the sample.

CDR3 length: 14 amino acids, cysteine to phenylalanine. Solely the CDR3 DNA is kept, with 42 bases framed from the first base. Taken from the germline V gene, the CDR1 and CDR2 loops are SQVTM and ANQGSEA. V is cut by 6 bases and J by 3 bases, and the space between the germline ends is 18 bases. The donors were healthy, HIV-negative adults who had no recently reported acute infections or vaccinations. All donors were Caucasian adults living in Nashville, Tennessee, USA. Magnetic negative selection was used to enrich CD4+ T cells, after which naive cells were positively selected on CD45RA and the negative fraction became the memory subset. Blood was collected by leukapheresis, and PBMCs were isolated by Ficoll-Histopaque density gradient centrifugation and then cryopreserved in liquid nitrogen vapor phase. Purity and quantity of every magnetically sorted T cell population were checked by analytical flow cytometry. Genomic DNA was isolated from each sorted fraction and quantified by UV absorbance on a Nanodrop 2000c.

Sequenced material: memory CD4+ T cells from PBMCs. This specimen's cell subset or site label, per the study, means: CD45RA-negative fraction. The sequence was collected from a man in his late teens or twenties in good health. Some clones in this sample may be carry-over from other donors' samples. The chain employs TRBV29-1 and TRBJ2-7, with TRBD1 tentatively as D gene (6 bases match). CDR3 protein: CSVHGQSGGYEQYF. The DNA reads TGCAGCGTACACGGACAGTCTGGGGGCTACGAGCAGTACTTC.